This passage covers 3 T cell receptor beta chains from one sample sequenced in a study of OX40 agonist ivuxolimab in advanced cancers. Using immunoSEQ multiplex PCR, the repertoire was profiled, and TCRdb retains in-frame clones only, with some absent. This table has fewer than 80,000 clones, 75% to 90% appearing once. Sequencing used CD4+ or CD8+ T cells sorted from blood, obtained in a trial of the OX40 agonist ivuxolimab. The origin of the receptors is an adult with an advanced solid tumor such as melanoma, head and neck, liver or kidney cancer.

This clone was picked up one time. V is TRBV7-9 and J is TRBJ2-2, with D perhaps matching TRBD2 (5 bases). Germline V gene sequence: CDR1 SEHNR, CDR2 FQNEAQ (reference sequence). There are 17 residues in the CDR3. The V end was cut by 3 bases, the J end by 1 base, with 15 bases between. The CDR3, as DNA: TGTGCCAGCAGCTTTACCATCCCTCGGGGGAACACCGGGGAGCTGTTTTTT. Translated, it gives CASSFTIPRGNTGELFF.

The chain links TRBV18 to TRBJ2-6; TRBD1 might be the D (5 bases). The CDR3 runs 16 residues. V lost 2 bases to trimming and J lost 0 bases, with 8 bases between them. Germline V gene sequence: CDR1 KGHSH, CDR2 LQKENI. DNA for the CDR3: TGTGCCAGCTCACCAGGGGCGAACTCTGGGGCCAACGTCCTGACTTTC. Translation gives CASSPGANSGANVLTF.

DNA of the CDR3: TGTGCCAGCAGCTCGGGGGGCGGCTACACCTTC. It specifies CASSSGGGYTF. The chain uses TRBV6-6 and TRBJ1-2; a possible D gene is TRBD1 (6 bases). The CDR3 length is 11 residues. V dropped 6 bases and J dropped 8 bases, with 10 bases sitting between them. Germline-derived CDR1 and CDR2 are MNHNY and SVGAGI (reference sequence).